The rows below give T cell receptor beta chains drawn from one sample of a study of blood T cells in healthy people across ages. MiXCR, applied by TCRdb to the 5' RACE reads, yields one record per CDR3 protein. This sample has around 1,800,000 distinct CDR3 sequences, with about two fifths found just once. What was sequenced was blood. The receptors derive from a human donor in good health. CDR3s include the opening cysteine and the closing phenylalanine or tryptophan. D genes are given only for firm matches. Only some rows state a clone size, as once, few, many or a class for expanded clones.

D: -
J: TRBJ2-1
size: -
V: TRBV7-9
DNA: TGTGCCAGCAGGGGTTTGAGGGATCGAAACAATGAGCAGTTCTTC
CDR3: CASRGLRDRNNEQFF

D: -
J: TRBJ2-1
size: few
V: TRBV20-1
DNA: TGCAGTGCTAGAGATACTCAGGGGAAGCCGTTCTTC
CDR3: CSARDTQGKPFF

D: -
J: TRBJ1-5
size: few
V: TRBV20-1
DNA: TGCAGTGCTAGAGACTCCGGGACATCGGGTCAGCCCCAGCATTTT
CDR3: CSARDSGTSGQPQHF

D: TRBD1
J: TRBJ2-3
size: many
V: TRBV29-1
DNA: TGCAGCGTGACAGGGGGCAACCCGCAGTATTTT
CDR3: CSVTGGNPQYF

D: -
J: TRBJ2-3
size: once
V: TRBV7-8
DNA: TGTGCCAGCAGCTTAGGTTGGGGCCCCCGAGGCACAGATACGCAGTATTTT
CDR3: CASSLGWGPRGTDTQYF

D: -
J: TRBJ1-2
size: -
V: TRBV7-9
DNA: TGTGCCAGCAGCCAATATCGGGGAGCTAACTATGGCTACACCTTC
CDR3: CASSQYRGANYGYTF

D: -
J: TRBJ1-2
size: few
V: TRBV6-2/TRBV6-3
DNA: TGTGCCAGCCGCCAGTGGCGGATACACCCCCTCTATGGCTACACCTTC
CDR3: CASRQWRIHPLYGYTF

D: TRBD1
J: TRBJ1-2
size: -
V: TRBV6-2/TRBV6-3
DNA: TGTGCCAGCGAAGGGACAGCAAAAGAACACTATGGCTACACCTTC
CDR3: CASEGTAKEHYGYTF

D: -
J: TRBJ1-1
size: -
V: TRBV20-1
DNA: TGCAGTGCTAGAGAGCCGATAGCGGGCACTGAAGCTTTCTTT
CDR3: CSAREPIAGTEAFF

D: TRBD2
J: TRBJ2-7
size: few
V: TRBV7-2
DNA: TGTGCCAGCCGGGCTAGAGCGGGGGGGTACGAGCAGTACTTC
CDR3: CASRARAGGYEQYF

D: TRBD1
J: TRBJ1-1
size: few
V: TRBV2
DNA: TGTGCCAGCAGTCCACCCAGGGGGTTGGCCACTGAAGCTTTCTTT
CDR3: CASSPPRGLATEAFF

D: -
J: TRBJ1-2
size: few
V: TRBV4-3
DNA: TGCGCCAGCAGCCAAGTTTATGGGAGCCCCTATGGCTACACCTTC
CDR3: CASSQVYGSPYGYTF

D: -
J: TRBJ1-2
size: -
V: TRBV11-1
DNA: TGTGCCAGCAGCTTAATAGGAGGGATCGGCTACACCTTC
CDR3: CASSLIGGIGYTF

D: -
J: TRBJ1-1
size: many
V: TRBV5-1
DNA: TGTGCCAGCAGCTTAGGCCCCATGAACACTGAAGCTTTCTTT
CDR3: CASSLGPMNTEAFF

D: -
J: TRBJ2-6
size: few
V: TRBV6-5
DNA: TGTGCCAGCAGTTACTCGAGGTGGGCGGATGACTCTGGGGCCAACGTCCTGACTTTC
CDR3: CASSYSRWADDSGANVLTF

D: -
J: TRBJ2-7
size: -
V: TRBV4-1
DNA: TGCGCCAGCAGCCGGGACGGGCGGGAGCAGTACTTC
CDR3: CASSRDGREQYF

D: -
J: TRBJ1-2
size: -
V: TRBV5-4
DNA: TGTGCCAGCAGCGCGACAGCACGTTATGGCTACACCTTC
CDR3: CASSATARYGYTF

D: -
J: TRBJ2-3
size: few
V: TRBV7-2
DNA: TGTGCCAGCAGCTTAGCTGGCCCAGACACAGATACGCAGTATTTT
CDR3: CASSLAGPDTDTQYF

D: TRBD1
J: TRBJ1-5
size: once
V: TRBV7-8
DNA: TGTGCCAGCAGCGACCGGGACAGTTTTCGTCAGCCCCAGCATTTT
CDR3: CASSDRDSFRQPQHF

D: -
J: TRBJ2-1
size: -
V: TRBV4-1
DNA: TGCGCCAGCAGCCAAGATTGGGCCCGTGAGCAGTTCTTC
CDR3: CASSQDWAREQFF

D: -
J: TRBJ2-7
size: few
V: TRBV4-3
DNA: TGCGCCAGCAGCCAAAACACGATGGGGGGTTACGAGCAGTACTTC
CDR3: CASSQNTMGGYEQYF

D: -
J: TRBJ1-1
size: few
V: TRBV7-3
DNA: TGTGCCAGCAGGGGCAGTTGGTCCTCTGAAGCTTTCTTT
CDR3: CASRGSWSSEAFF

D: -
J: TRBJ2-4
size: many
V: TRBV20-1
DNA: TGCAGTGCTAGAGATTATTTAGGACTGAGGAACATTCAGTACTTC
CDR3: CSARDYLGLRNIQYF

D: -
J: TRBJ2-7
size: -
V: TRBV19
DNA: TGTGCCAGTAGTCGGCGGGGACGGGGATACGAGCAGTACTTC
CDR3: CASSRRGRGYEQYF

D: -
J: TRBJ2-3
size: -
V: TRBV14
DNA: TGTGCCAGCAGCCACGGACCTAGAGATACGCAGTATTTT
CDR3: CASSHGPRDTQYF

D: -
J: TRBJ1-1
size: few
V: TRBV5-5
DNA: TGTGCCAGCAGCCCGGGGGCGCAGAACACTGAAGCTTTCTTT
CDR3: CASSPGAQNTEAFF

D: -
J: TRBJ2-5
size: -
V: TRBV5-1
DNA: TGCGCCAGCAGCTTGGAACCGTTTAGGGTGGAGGAGCAGTACTTC
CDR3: CASSLEPFRVEEQYF

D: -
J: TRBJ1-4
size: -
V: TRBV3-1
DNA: TGTGCCAGCAACCAAAATCCAGGGGCAAATGAAAAACTGTTTTTT
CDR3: CASNQNPGANEKLFF

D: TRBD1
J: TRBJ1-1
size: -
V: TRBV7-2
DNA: TGTGCCAGCAGCCAACACCCGGGACAGGGTGTGGAAGCTTTCTTT
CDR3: CASSQHPGQGVEAFF

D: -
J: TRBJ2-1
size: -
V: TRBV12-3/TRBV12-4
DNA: TGTGCCAGCAGTTTCTGGGACAATGAGCAGTTCTTC
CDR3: CASSFWDNEQFF

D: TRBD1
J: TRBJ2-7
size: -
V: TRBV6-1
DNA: TGTGCCAGCAGTAGAAAGGTTGAGGGGGCGAACGAGCAGTACTTC
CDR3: CASSRKVEGANEQYF

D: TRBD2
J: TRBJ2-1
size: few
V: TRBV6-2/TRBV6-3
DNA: TGTGCCAGCAGACCGGGGGGGTACTCCTACAATGAGCAGTTCTTC
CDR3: CASRPGGYSYNEQFF

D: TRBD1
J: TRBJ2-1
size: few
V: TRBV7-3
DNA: TGTGCCAGCAGCCCAGAGGGGGACAGGATGAGTCAGTTCTTC
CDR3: CASSPEGDRMSQFF

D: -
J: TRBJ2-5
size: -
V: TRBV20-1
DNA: TGCAGTGCCCCCCTCCGCTCGAAGGGGTCCTACAATGAGCAGTACTTC
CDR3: CSAPLRSKGSYNEQYF

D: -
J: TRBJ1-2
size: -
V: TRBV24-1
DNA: TGTGCCACCAGAGGTGGAACGGATAACTATGGCTACACCTTC
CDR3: CATRGGTDNYGYTF